The entry below describes one T cell receptor beta chain. Antigen unknown. The data were taken from a study of T-cell memory formation after mild COVID-19. Study-wide points: Whether second-wave clones peaking at day 37 were SARS-CoV-2 specific went unconfirmed. Mainly CM and EM harbored the contracting CD4+ clones; mainly EMRA harbored the CD8+ ones.

5'RACE with constant-segment primers yielded barcoded, UMI-tagged TCR alpha and TCR beta cDNA libraries. MiXCR, applied by TCRdb to the 5' RACE reads, yields one record per CDR3 protein. The table has 450,000 or so distinct CDR3 sequences, roughly 25% seen once; the top ten hold approximately 12%. Unmatched junction bases numbered 11, after V lost 4 bases and J lost 14 bases. The germline V gene encodes CDR1 SQVTM and CDR2 ANQGSEA. The CDR3 sequence is 13 residues long. Sequencing was performed on PBMCs or a T cell subset sorted from them (not recorded which). The sequence was obtained from an adult woman who had mild COVID-19 (a few samples of this study predate the infection). Cell type and time point are not known. The chain is built from TRBV29-1 and TRBJ2-3; TRBD2 aligns across 11 bases. The chain's CDR3 is CSVATSGGEKSYF. The CDR3 DNA is TGCAGCGTTGCTACTAGCGGGGGCGAGAAGTCGTATTTT.